The entry below describes one TCR beta chain. Original methodology: Researchers report that nucleated cell counts were estimated from reference gene primer amplification. The method was immunoSEQ multiplex PCR; TCRdb's version includes in-frame clones alone and lacks a portion of them. Clone size and V and J calls were adopted from that table, with D and trimming inferred from the DNA. The top ten clones hold more than 4% of a sample with some 460,000 clones, approximately 90% of them seen once. This CDR3 spans 15 amino acids. Germline values: CDR1 LNHDA, CDR2 SQIVND (reference sequence). Trimming shortened V by 0 bases and J by 1 base, and 9 bases separated the two germline ends. This sample is drawn from a study of blood T cell repertoires in COVID-19. Study-level information: Whether acute or convalescent, the COVID-19 samples came from the United States, Italy and Spain. T cells, B-cell-depleted T cells, or PBMCs supplied cDNA or gDNA.

Sequenced input: peripheral blood. V usage is TRBV19 and J usage is TRBJ1-1; a possible D gene is TRBD1 (6 bases). This sequence was found in a woman in her 30s with acute or convalescent COVID-19. The CDR3 DNA follows: TGTGCCAGTAGTATAGACCCGACAGGGAACACTGAAGCTTTCTTT. This gives the protein CASSIDPTGNTEAFF. The full variable domain, rest sourced from reference TRBV19 and TRBJ1-1, is DGGITQSPKYLFRKEGQNVTLSCEQNLNHDAMYWYRQDPGQGLRLIYYSQIVNDFQKGDIAEGYSVSREKKESFPLTVTSAQKNPTAFYLCASSIDPTGNTEAFFGQGTRLTVV.